What follows describes a single TCR beta chain. Its cognate antigen is unknown. Library preparation followed earlier protocols using designated TCR primers. Using its own MiXCR run on the PCR reads, TCRdb lists one record per CDR3 protein. This table holds over 100,000 distinct CDR3 sequences, under 40% found once. This CDR3 contains 17 residues. J was trimmed by 4 bases and V by 0 bases; bases with no gene match: 11. CDR1 SGDLS and CDR2 YYNGEE come from the germline V gene. The data derive from a study of molecular identifiers for immune sequencing clone quantification. General study results and limits: Sizes of clones that are highly expanded could be underestimated (if identical TCR molecules share a barcode). Spiked Jurkat TCR RNA originating from one cell could reportedly be identified amid more than 950,000 naive cells.

Naive CD8 T cells were sorted, and the gate applied was CD8+CD4-CCR7+CD45RA+. This sequence joins TRBV9 and TRBJ2-3; TRBD2 matches at 7 bases. The sequence derives from a human donor in good health. Some libraries in this study had Jurkat cell RNA spiked in. The sample was naive CD8+ T cells from blood, with Jurkat cell RNA spiked in. Specified subset: FACS-sorted CD8+CD4-CCR7+CD45RA+ naive T cells. For the CDR3, the DNA is TGTGCCAGCAGCGTAGGCGGAGGGAGGGTCGCCCCAGATACGCAGTATTTT. Amino acid sequence: CASSVGGGRVAPDTQYF.